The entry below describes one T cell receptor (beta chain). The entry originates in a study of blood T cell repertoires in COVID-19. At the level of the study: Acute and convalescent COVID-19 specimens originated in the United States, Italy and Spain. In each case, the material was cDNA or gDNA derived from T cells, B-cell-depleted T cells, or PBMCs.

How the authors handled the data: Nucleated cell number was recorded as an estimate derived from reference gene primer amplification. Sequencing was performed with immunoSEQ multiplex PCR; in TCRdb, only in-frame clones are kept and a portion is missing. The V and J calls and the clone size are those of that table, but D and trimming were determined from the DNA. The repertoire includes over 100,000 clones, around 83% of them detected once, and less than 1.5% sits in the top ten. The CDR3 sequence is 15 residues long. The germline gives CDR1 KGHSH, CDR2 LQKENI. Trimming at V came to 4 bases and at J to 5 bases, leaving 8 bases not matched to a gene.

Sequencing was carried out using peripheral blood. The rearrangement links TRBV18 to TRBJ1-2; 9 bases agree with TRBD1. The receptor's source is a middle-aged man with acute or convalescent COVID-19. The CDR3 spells CASSLPGQGFYGYTF. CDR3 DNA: TGTGCCAGCTCACTTCCGGGACAGGGTTTTTATGGCTACACCTTC.